This T cell receptor beta chain stems from a study of cytomegalovirus exposure and HLA in healthy donors. Findings and limits, study-wide: Specific recognition of CMV antigens was confirmed in vitro for three chains (all CMV-associated). Productive status was seen about 90% or about 30% of the time for most TCR beta V segments in an earlier analysis.

The PCR ran on 60 Vbeta and 13 Jbeta primers. The repertoire was sequenced with immunoSEQ multiplex PCR; TCRdb's copy has only in-frame clones and lacks some. This sample yields some 150,000 clones, of which 60% to 85% are seen a single time; about 3.4% belongs to the top ten. Germline V CDR1 and CDR2: KGHSH, LQKENI. V shed 3 bases, J shed 6 bases, and the junction held 11 bases outside the gene matches. The CDR3 covers 15 residues. Healthy individuals who donated bone marrow served as the donors. Points on this clone: The target antigen is unknown.

The chain recombines TRBV18 with TRBJ2-7; 7 nucleotides match TRBD2. Sample: PBMCs. The TCR was taken from a female donor in good health and CMV-seronegative. The CDR3 loop is CASSPRSGVDGEQYF. CDR3 DNA sequence: TGTGCCAGCTCACCGAGGAGCGGGGTCGACGGCGAGCAGTACTTC.